The 4 T cell receptor beta chains below all came from one sample that was sequenced in a study of T cell responses to AZD1222 COVID-19 vaccine. Data came from immunoSEQ multiplex PCR; TCRdb stores just in-frame clones and leaves some out. The sample shows 110,000 to 150,000 clones, 90% to 95% of them seen only once. This specimen was peripheral blood, taken on day 0 of AZD1222 vaccination. All receptors derive from an adult in good health.

V and J are TRBV2 and TRBJ1-2; D unresolved. The CDR3 consists of 11 residues. Germline CDR1 and CDR2: SNHLY and FYNNEI. Trimming shortened V by 5 bases and J by 3 bases, and 4 bases separated the two germline ends. The CDR3 region has the DNA TGTGCCAGCAGTACACACTATGGCTACACCTTC. Protein sequence: CASSTHYGYTF. Together with reference TRBV2 and TRBJ1-2, the CDR3 gives the full variable domain: EPEVTQTPSHQVTQMGQEVILRCVPISNHLYFYWYRQILGQKVEFLVSFYNNEISEKSEIFDDQFSVERPDGSNFTLKIRSTKLEDSAMYFCASSTHYGYTFGSGTRLTVV.

The chain combines TRBV15 with TRBJ1-2; a possible D gene is TRBD1 (6 bases). V lost 9 bases and J 2 bases, leaving 22 bases between the germline ends. The CDR3 covers 16 residues. Per the germline V gene, CDR1 is LNHNV and CDR2 is YYDKDF (reference sequence). CDR3 bases: TGTGCCACGTCCCGGGACATCGGTGAAGGGAACTATGGCTACACCTTC. Translated, it gives CATSRDIGEGNYGYTF.

V gene TRBV6-1 combines with J gene TRBJ1-1; 8 bases agree with TRBD1. With 1 base clipped from V and 2 bases from J, the junction kept 3 bases outside the gene matches. Germline-derived CDR1 and CDR2 are MNHNS and SASEGT. The CDR3 consists of 15 residues. DNA for the CDR3: TGTGCCAGCAGTGAAGGACAGGGGCTTAACACTGAAGCTTTCTTT. Its protein is CASSEGQGLNTEAFF.

The genes are TRBV6-6 and TRBJ1-5; TRBD1 matches 8 bases. V was clipped by 6 bases and J by 6 bases; unmatched bases: 1. The CDR3 consists of 12 residues. From germline, CDR1 is MNHNY and CDR2 SVGAGI (reference sequence). The CDR3 DNA sequence: TGTGCCAGCAGGACAGGGGCTCAGCCCCAGCATTTT. Amino acids: CASRTGAQPQHF.